A single sample is the source of the 32 T cell receptor beta chains below, sequenced in a study of T cell responses to AZD1222 COVID-19 vaccine. Assay used: immunoSEQ multiplex PCR; TCRdb lists only in-frame clones, some missing. The sample carries 55,000 to 65,000 clones, roughly nine tenths recorded once. The specimen comprised peripheral blood, sampled 28 days after the second AZD1222 dose. The receptors originated from an adult who received the AZD1222 COVID-19 vaccine.

The V and J genes are TRBV6-5 and TRBJ2-1, with 11 bases lining up with TRBD2. With V trimmed by 5 bases and J by 6 bases, 6 bases remained unmatched. Per the germline V gene, CDR1 is MNHEY and CDR2 is SVGAGI. The CDR3 loop spans 15 amino acids. CDR3 DNA sequence: TGTGCCAGCAGTCGTACTAGCGGGAGTATCAATGAGCAGTTCTTC. Translation: CASSRTSGSINEQFF.

Only a few counts were recorded for this clone. V gene TRBV6-2 or TRBV6-3 combines with J gene TRBJ2-2; D is unclear. The germline V gene encodes CDR1 MNHEY and CDR2 SVGEGT. The CDR3 is 12 amino acids. Trimming removed 5 bases at V and 4 bases at J, with 5 bases between. CDR3 sequence reads: CASSRGTGELFF. For the CDR3, the DNA is TGTGCCAGCAGTCGAGGCACCGGGGAGCTGTTTTTT.

The chain is built from TRBV7-2 and TRBJ2-7, with no clear D. Trimming shortened V by 4 bases and J by 7 bases, and 11 bases separated the two germline ends. Germline assignment: CDR1 SGHTA and CDR2 FQGNSA. The CDR3 has 12 amino acids. The CDR3, as DNA: TGTGCCAGCAGCTCCGGCCCCCGGGAGCAGTACTTC. Amino acids: CASSSGPREQYF.

The rearrangement links TRBV15 to TRBJ2-7; maybe TRBD2 (5 bases). The germline gives CDR1 LNHNV, CDR2 YYDKDF (reference sequence). The CDR3 totals 13 residues. The ends were cut back, 6 bases at V and 3 bases at J, with 12 bases in the middle. The CDR3 nucleotides are TGTGCCACCAGAAGATTAGAGGGCTACGAGCAGTACTTC. Translated, it gives CATRRLEGYEQYF. The full variable domain, in which reference TRBV15 and TRBJ2-7 provide the parts outside the CDR3, is DAMVIQNPRYQVTQFGKPVTLSCSQTLNHNVMYWYQQKSSQAPKLLFHYYDKDFNNEADTPDNFQSRRPNTSFCFLDIRSPGLGDTAMYLCATRRLEGYEQYFGPGTRLTVT.

This rearrangement joins TRBV5-1 to TRBJ2-5, with D perhaps matching TRBD2 (5 bases). Per germline, CDR1 SGHRS and CDR2 YFSETQ. V gave up 1 base and J gave up 4 bases, with 11 bases separating them. The CDR3 extends over 14 amino acids. CDR3 loop: CASSLPGTGETQYF. The CDR3 nucleotides are TGCGCCAGCAGCTTGCCGGGAACGGGAGAGACCCAGTACTTC. The variable domain in full, completed from reference TRBV5-1 and TRBJ2-5, reads KAGVTQTPRYLIKTRGQQVTLSCSPISGHRSVSWYQQTPGQGLQFLFEYFSETQRNKGNFPGRFSGRQFSNSRSEMNVSTLELGDSALYLCASSLPGTGETQYFGPGTRLLVL.

The chain couples TRBV29-1 to TRBJ1-1; tentatively, D is TRBD1 (5 bases). Trimming took 6 bases from V and 2 from J, leaving 13 bases between them. CDR1 is SQVTM and CDR2 is ANQGSEA in the germline V gene. The length of the CDR3 is 13 residues. The CDR3 nucleotides read TGCAGCGTCCTCACCGACAGTAACACTGAAGCTTTCTTT. Translated, it gives CSVLTDSNTEAFF.

This sequence joins TRBV12-3 or TRBV12-4 and TRBJ1-5; D gene uncertain. V shed 6 bases and J shed 3 bases, with 9 bases lying between them. The CDR3 loop spans 13 amino acids. The CDR3 protein is CASRIRPNQPQHF. The CDR3 bases are TGTGCCAGCAGAATAAGACCCAATCAGCCCCAGCATTTT.

This chain links TRBV5-5 with TRBJ2-7; D may be TRBD1 (6 bases). Trimming removed 0 bases at V and 8 bases at J, with 15 bases between. The CDR3 contains 14 residues. The germline CDR1 and CDR2 sequences are SGHKS and YYEKEE (reference sequence). The CDR3 sequence is CASSLDTGFDKQYF. CDR3 coding DNA: TGTGCCAGCAGCTTGGATACAGGGTTTGATAAGCAGTACTTC.

The chain is built from TRBV14 and TRBJ1-4; no firm D call. The CDR3 has 13 amino acids. V dropped 4 bases and J dropped 14 bases, with 17 bases sitting between them. Germline V gene data show CDR1 as SGHDN and CDR2 as FVKESK. CDR3 residues: CASSPISGGGLFF. The CDR3 coding sequence is TGTGCCAGCAGCCCAATCTCGGGAGGAGGGCTGTTTTTT. Full variable domain (rest looked up from reference TRBV14 and TRBJ1-4): EAGVTQFPSHSVIEKGQTVTLRCDPISGHDNLYWYRRVMGKEIKFLLHFVKESKQDESGMPNNRFLAERTGGTYSTLKVQPAELEDSGVYFCASSPISGGGLFFGSGTQLSVL.

The chain employs TRBV19 and TRBJ2-1; TRBD2 agrees at 7 bases. The CDR3 is 17 amino acids. Germline loops: CDR1 LNHDA, CDR2 SQIVND (reference sequence). The trim removed 1 base at V and 1 base at J, leaving 7 bases unmatched. DNA for the CDR3: TGTGCCAGTAGTATAGCCCTAAGCGGGAATTCCTACAATGAGCAGTTCTTC. Protein sequence: CASSIALSGNSYNEQFF.

The V and J genes are TRBV5-1 and TRBJ1-4; the match to TRBD1 covers 7 bases. CDR1 is SGHRS and CDR2 is YFSETQ in the germline V gene. The CDR3 totals 15 residues. With V trimmed by 1 base and J by 6 bases, 6 bases remained unmatched. The CDR3 spells CASSLSTGLDEKLFF. The CDR3 coding sequence is TGCGCCAGCAGCTTGTCGACAGGGTTAGATGAAAAACTGTTTTTT.

This clone was found once. The chain joins TRBV2 to TRBJ1-5; TRBD1 agrees at 7 bases. With 6 bases clipped from V and 6 bases from J, the junction kept 26 bases outside the gene matches. The CDR3 is made up of 20 amino acids. The germline gives CDR1 SNHLY, CDR2 FYNNEI. Written as DNA, the CDR3 is TGTGCCAGCAGACACCTTGACGATCGCAGGGGGTGGCAATTTAGTCAGCCCCAGCATTTT. This sequence encodes CASRHLDDRRGWQFSQPQHF.

J is TRBJ2-3 and V is TRBV6-2 or TRBV6-3; the match to TRBD2 covers 7 bases. The germline V gene has CDR1 MNHEY and CDR2 SVGEGT. This CDR3 is built from 15 residues. With V trimmed by 5 bases and J by 3 bases, 8 bases remained unmatched. The CDR3 loop is CASSTERERTDTQYF. CDR3 nucleotide sequence: TGTGCCAGCAGTACGGAGCGGGAAAGAACAGATACGCAGTATTTT.

V usage is TRBV19 and J usage is TRBJ2-3; no clear D gene. Germline CDR1 LNHDA, CDR2 SQIVND (reference sequence). This CDR3 region has 14 residues. The ends were cut back, 4 bases at V and 6 bases at J, with 14 bases in the middle. The DNA of the CDR3 is TGTGCCAGTAGTACACAACGGTCCGCGGATACGCAGTATTTT. It encodes CASSTQRSADTQYF.

V and J are TRBV13 and TRBJ2-1, with D possibly TRBD2 on 7 matching bases. CDR1 PRHDT and CDR2 FYEKMQ come from the germline V gene (reference sequence). The length of the CDR3 is 17 residues. The V gene lost 1 base and the J gene lost 4 bases, with 17 bases spanning the gap. The CDR3: CASSLERGGRPYNEQFF. The CDR3 coding sequence is TGTGCCAGCAGCTTAGAAAGGGGGGGACGACCGTACAATGAGCAGTTCTTC. Full variable domain (rest looked up from reference TRBV13 and TRBJ2-1): AAGVIQSPRHLIKEKRETATLKCYPIPRHDTVYWYQQGPGQDPQFLISFYEKMQSDKGSIPDRFSAQQFSDYHSELNMSSLELGDSALYFCASSLERGGRPYNEQFFGPGTRLTVL.

The genes are TRBV9 and TRBJ2-7; D is unclear. This CDR3 has 14 residues. Germline V gives CDR1 SGDLS, CDR2 YYNGEE. Trimming pared 0 bases from V and 5 bases from J, leaving 12 bases between. CDR3 sequence (DNA): TGTGCCAGCAGCGTAGCCGGAGAAAAGAACGAGCAGTACTTC. Translation gives CASSVAGEKNEQYF. Filled out from reference TRBV9 and TRBJ2-7, the complete variable domain reads DSGVTQTPKHLITATGQRVTLRCSPRSGDLSVYWYQQSLDQGLQFLIQYYNGEERAKGNILERFSAQQFPDLHSELNLSSLELGDSALYFCASSVAGEKNEQYFGPGTRLTVT.

The chain employs TRBV2 and TRBJ1-3; D remains unclear. Germline V lookup: CDR1 SNHLY, CDR2 FYNNEI. The CDR3 is 13 amino acids. V was shortened by 8 bases and J by 2 bases, with 10 bases between the two germline ends. The CDR3 protein is CASRRVAGNTIYF. In DNA form, the CDR3 reads TGTGCCAGCCGTAGGGTTGCTGGAAACACCATATATTTT.

V is TRBV7-9 and J is TRBJ1-4; D gene unclear. The V gene lost 1 base and the J gene lost 5 bases, with 8 bases spanning the gap. The CDR3 is made up of 14 amino acids. The germline V gene encodes CDR1 SEHNR and CDR2 FQNEAQ (reference sequence). In nucleotides, the CDR3 is TGTGCCAGCAGCTTAGATTTCAGAAATGAAAAACTGTTTTTT. Encoded protein: CASSLDFRNEKLFF.

The J gene is TRBJ2-7, the V gene TRBV6-5, with a weak D call TRBD2 (6 bases). The V end lost 0 bases, the J end lost 0 bases, and 12 bases lay between the germline ends. CDR1 is MNHEY, CDR2 SVGAGI, per germline. The CDR3 totals 16 residues. CDR3 region: CASSYSGGRVSYEQYF. Here the CDR3 DNA reads TGTGCCAGCAGTTACTCGGGGGGACGTGTCTCCTACGAGCAGTACTTC.

The chain is built from TRBV19 and TRBJ1-5; 7 bases match TRBD1. CDR1 is LNHDA and CDR2 is SQIVND in the germline V gene (reference sequence). This CDR3 spans 17 amino acids. Losses at the gene ends were 6 bases for V and 0 bases for J; bases not matched to a gene: 11. The CDR3 loop reads CASRSPSGTVSNQPQHF. The DNA for the CDR3 is TGTGCCAGTAGGTCCCCTAGTGGGACAGTTAGCAATCAGCCCCAGCATTTT. The full variable domain, with the rest looked up from reference TRBV19 and TRBJ1-5, is DGGITQSPKYLFRKEGQNVTLSCEQNLNHDAMYWYRQDPGQGLRLIYYSQIVNDFQKGDIAEGYSVSREKKESFPLTVTSAQKNPTAFYLCASRSPSGTVSNQPQHFGDGTRLSIL.

The chain combines TRBV28 with TRBJ1-4; D gene uncertain. The V gene's germline CDR1 is MDHEN and CDR2 SYDVKM. The CDR3 extends over 14 amino acids. V was trimmed by 7 bases and J by 4 bases, leaving 13 bases between them. This CDR3 reads CASMSQSLNEKLFF. The DNA for the CDR3 is TGTGCCAGCATGTCCCAGTCACTTAATGAAAAACTGTTTTTT.

The rearrangement links TRBV19 to TRBJ2-2, with TRBD2 matching over 14 bases. Per the germline V gene, CDR1 is LNHDA and CDR2 is SQIVND (reference sequence). V shed 7 bases and J 8 bases; nucleotides not matched to a gene: 12. This CDR3 comprises 17 residues. As DNA, the CDR3 is TGTGCCAGTATGCTGGGGACTAGCGGGAGTGTGGTAGGGGAGCTGTTTTTT. Amino acids: CASMLGTSGSVVGELFF.

The chain couples TRBV7-2 to TRBJ2-7; D is ambiguous. From germline, CDR1 is SGHTA and CDR2 FQGNSA. This CDR3 comprises 14 residues. Trimming removed 3 bases at V and 4 bases at J, with 13 bases between. Here the CDR3 reads CASSLGIGRYEQYF. The CDR3 nucleotides are TGTGCCAGCAGCTTGGGGATCGGCCGGTACGAGCAGTACTTC.

A note on this clone: A junction end diverges from the germline sequence, so it may reflect a read error. This chain's CDR3 is CAGSSSGGYNEQFF. As DNA, the CDR3 is TGTGCCGGCAGCTCGAGCGGGGGGTACAATGAGCAGTTCTTC. The chain employs TRBV7-3 and TRBJ2-1; 9 positions match TRBD2. CDR3 length equals 14 residues. Germline V gene data show CDR1 as SGHTA and CDR2 as FQGTGA.

The V and J genes are TRBV28 and TRBJ1-1; D is uncertain. Trimming shortened V by 6 bases and J by 0 bases, and 5 bases separated the two germline ends. The germline V gene encodes CDR1 MDHEN and CDR2 SYDVKM. The CDR3 length is 12 residues. The CDR3 nucleotides are TGTGCCAGCAGAACCATGAACACTGAAGCTTTCTTT. Amino acids: CASRTMNTEAFF.

This rearrangement joins TRBV6-4 to TRBJ2-3; 7 nucleotides line up with TRBD2. Looked up from germline, CDR1 is MRHNA and CDR2 is SNTAGT. V trimming: 6 bases; J trimming: 4 bases; junction bases outside the gene matches: 10. The CDR3 runs 15 residues. CDR3 region: CASSPGASGPDTQYF. CDR3 sequence (DNA): TGTGCCAGCAGCCCCGGGGCTAGCGGCCCAGATACGCAGTATTTT.

The rearrangement links TRBV19 to TRBJ2-2; D not resolved. The V and J ends lost 6 bases and 1 base respectively, with 15 bases between them. Per germline, CDR1 LNHDA and CDR2 SQIVND (reference sequence). The CDR3 has 16 residues. CDR3: CASSRVAIQNTGELFF. The CDR3 region has the DNA TGTGCCAGTAGCCGCGTGGCAATCCAGAACACCGGGGAGCTGTTTTTT. The full variable domain, with the rest looked up from reference TRBV19 and TRBJ2-2, is DGGITQSPKYLFRKEGQNVTLSCEQNLNHDAMYWYRQDPGQGLRLIYYSQIVNDFQKGDIAEGYSVSREKKESFPLTVTSAQKNPTAFYLCASSRVAIQNTGELFFGEGSRLTVL.

The rearrangement links TRBV5-1 to TRBJ1-1; D might be TRBD1 (6 bases). Looked up from germline, CDR1 is SGHRS and CDR2 is YFSETQ. This CDR3 spans 15 amino acids. Between the trimmed V and J ends, which lost 5 bases and 0 bases, there was a span of 14 bases. CDR3 nucleotide sequence: TGCGCCAGCAGGTTGACAGGAGTCATGAACACTGAAGCTTTCTTT. It translates to CASRLTGVMNTEAFF.

The V gene is TRBV6-5, the J gene TRBJ2-1; weak D call: TRBD1 (5 bases). This CDR3 is built from 15 residues. Germline V gene data show CDR1 as MNHEY and CDR2 as SVGAGI. V lost 1 base and J lost 7, with 14 bases in between. The CDR3 nucleotides read TGTGCCAGCAGTTACTTCCAGGGTGTCGGGAATGAGCAGTTCTTC. Protein product: CASSYFQGVGNEQFF.

The sample holds a few counts of this clone. The J gene is TRBJ2-4, the V gene TRBV27; no firm D call. Germline V CDR1 and CDR2: MNHEY, SMNVEV (reference sequence). V was trimmed by 2 bases and J by 4 bases, leaving 6 bases between them. This CDR3 contains 13 residues. The CDR3 loop reads CASSLTLKNIQYF. Written as DNA, the CDR3 is TGTGCCAGCAGTTTAACCTTAAAAAACATTCAGTACTTC.

This chain links TRBV5-4 with TRBJ1-5, with D perhaps TRBD1 (5 bases). V was clipped by 0 bases and J by 5 bases, with 12 bases between them. This CDR3 is 15 amino acids long. Germline V gene sequence: CDR1 SGHNT, CDR2 YYREEE (reference sequence). The CDR3 sequence is CASSLVPGEDQPQHF. CDR3 coding DNA: TGTGCCAGCAGCTTGGTTCCGGGGGAAGATCAGCCCCAGCATTTT. The complete variable domain, with remaining parts taken from reference TRBV5-4 and TRBJ1-5, reads ETGVTQSPTHLIKTRGQQVTLRCSSQSGHNTVSWYQQALGQGPQFIFQYYREEENGRGNFPPRFSGLQFPNYSSELNVNALELDDSALYLCASSLVPGEDQPQHFGDGTRLSIL.

V and J are TRBV6-2 or TRBV6-3 and TRBJ1-5; D not certain. Germline V gene lookup returns CDR1 MNHEY and CDR2 SVGEGT. This CDR3 has 13 residues. The V end lost 6 bases, the J end lost 0 bases, and 6 bases lay between the germline ends. The CDR3 loop reads CASSRTSNQPQHF. The CDR3 nucleotides are TGTGCCAGCAGCCGAACTAGCAATCAGCCCCAGCATTTT.